This T cell receptor beta chain was observed in a study of blood T cells in healthy people across ages. The use of a sample-barcoded 5' primer and a J-beta primer mix characterized a second PCR of roughly 6 to 11 cycles. TCRdb processed the 5' RACE reads anew with MiXCR; each CDR3 protein has one entry. The table shows hundreds of thousands of distinct CDR3 sequences, with about 20% occurring only once. This clonotype has a count of ten or more. The antigen remains undetermined. General observations from the study: Diversity estimates drawn from one million T cells were deemed underestimates. Changes in expanded clonotypes were possibly confounded, as the CMV status of donors was unknown.

In germline, CDR1 is SQVTM, CDR2 ANQGSEA. V was pared by 4 bases and J by 4 bases, with 6 bases of the junction left unmatched. There are 13 residues in the CDR3. This sequence was found in a man aged 65 to 79 in good health. V usage is TRBV29-1 and J usage is TRBJ2-5, with 7 positions matching TRBD2. The sample consisted of blood. The CDR3 DNA reads as TGCAGCGTTGCAACGGGAGGATCAGAGACCCAGTACTTC. Translation: CSVATGGSETQYF.